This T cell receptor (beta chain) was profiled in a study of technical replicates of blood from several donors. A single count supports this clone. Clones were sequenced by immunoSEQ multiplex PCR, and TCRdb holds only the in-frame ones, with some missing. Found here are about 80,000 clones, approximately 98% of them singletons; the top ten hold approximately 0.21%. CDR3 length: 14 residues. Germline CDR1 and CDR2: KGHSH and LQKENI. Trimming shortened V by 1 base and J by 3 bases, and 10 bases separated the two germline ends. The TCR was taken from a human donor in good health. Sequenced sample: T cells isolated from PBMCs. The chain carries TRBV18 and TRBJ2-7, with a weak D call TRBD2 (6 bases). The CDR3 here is CASSPLEGNYEQYF. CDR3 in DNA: TGTGCCAGCTCACCACTGGAGGGGAACTACGAGCAGTACTTC.